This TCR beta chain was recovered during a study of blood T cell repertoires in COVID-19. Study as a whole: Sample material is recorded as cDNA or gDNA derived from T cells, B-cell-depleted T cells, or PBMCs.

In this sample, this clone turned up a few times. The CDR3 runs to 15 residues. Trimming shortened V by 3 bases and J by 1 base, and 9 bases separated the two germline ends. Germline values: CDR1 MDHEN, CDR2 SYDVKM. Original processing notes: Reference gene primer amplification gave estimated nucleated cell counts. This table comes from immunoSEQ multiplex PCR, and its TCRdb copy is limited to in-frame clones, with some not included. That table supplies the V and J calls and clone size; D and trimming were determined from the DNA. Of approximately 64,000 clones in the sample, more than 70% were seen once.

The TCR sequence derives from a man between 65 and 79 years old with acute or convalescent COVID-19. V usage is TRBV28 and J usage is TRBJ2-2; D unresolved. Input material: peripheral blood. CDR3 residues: CASSLPPGNTGELFF. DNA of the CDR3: TGTGCCAGCAGTTTGCCCCCCGGGAACACCGGGGAGCTGTTTTTT.